One and the same sample provided the 11 T cell receptor beta chains below, sequenced in a study of blood T cells in healthy people across ages (dated by TCRdb to the mid-2010s). The library was made by 5' RACE. TCRdb lists the instrument as Illumina HiSeq 2500. A second PCR of roughly 6 to 11 cycles was run with a J-beta primer mix and a sample-barcoded 5' primer. Starting from the raw public reads, TCRdb applied fastp trimming at Q25, assembled clones with MiXCR and retained in-frame beta chains. Every entry covers one CDR3 protein and lists the most common genes and DNA from its rows. The sample table records 850,000 to 1,300,000 distinct CDR3 sequences; 45% of these occur just once. The top ten clonotypes cover 18% of the sample. The sequenced sample consisted of blood. The receptors derive from a woman aged 55-70 years in good health.

The gene calls are TRBV7-8 and TRBJ2-3; the match to TRBD1 covers 7 bases. Per the germline V gene, CDR1 is SGHVS and CDR2 is FQNEAQ. The ends lost 5 bases at V and 12 bases at J; junction bases unmatched: 8. This CDR3 region has 12 residues. The CDR3 sequence: CASSVGQSRQYF. CDR3 nucleotide sequence: TGTGCCAGCAGCGTGGGACAGTCCCGTCAGTATTTT.

This clonotype was seen more than once but under ten times. The chain has TRBV15 and TRBJ2-5; D gene unclear. Germline CDR1 LNHNV, CDR2 YYDKDF (reference sequence). The CDR3 covers 15 residues. V was pared by 0 bases and J by 11 bases, with 19 bases between. For the CDR3, the DNA is TGTGCCACCAGCAGAGATGCTGGCGGCTCCATGGAGCAGTACTTC. Its protein product is CATSRDAGGSMEQYF.

A single count supports this clonotype. The chain carries TRBV6-2 or TRBV6-3 and TRBJ2-1; TRBD2 matches 11 bases. The germline V gene has CDR1 MNHEY and CDR2 SVGEGT. J gave up 10 bases and V 6 bases, and 8 bases lay outside the gene matches. The CDR3 has 14 amino acids. In DNA, the CDR3 is TGTGCCAGCAGCATAGCGGGAGGGCCAGGAGAGCAGTTCTTC. Its protein product is CASSIAGGPGEQFF.

The chain has TRBV7-2 and TRBJ2-1; perhaps TRBD1 as D (7 bases). The germline V and J ends were trimmed by 2 bases and 8 bases, with 13 bases remaining between them. Germline loops: CDR1 SGHTA, CDR2 FQGNSA. The CDR3 loop spans 14 amino acids. The CDR3 DNA reads as TGTGCCAGCAGCTTAATTGGAGGGGGCGATGAGCAGTTCTTC. Protein product: CASSLIGGGDEQFF.

The rearrangement links TRBV29-1 to TRBJ2-1; D unresolved. CDR1 is SQVTM and CDR2 is ANQGSEA in the germline V gene. This CDR3 spans 15 amino acids. The CDR3 here is CSVMQALSSYNEQFF. The CDR3 region has the DNA TGCAGTGTTATGCAGGCTTTGAGCTCCTACAATGAGCAGTTCTTC.

The genes are TRBV28 and TRBJ2-1; 9 bases align to TRBD1. Per the germline V gene, CDR1 is MDHEN and CDR2 is SYDVKM. The CDR3 has 16 amino acids. Germline trimming cut 2 bases from V and 4 bases from J; bases unmatched to any gene: 6. CDR3 amino acids: CASSLGTGLGYNEQFF. CDR3 DNA: TGTGCCAGCAGTTTAGGGACAGGGTTGGGGTACAATGAGCAGTTCTTC. Full variable domain (rest looked up from reference TRBV28 and TRBJ2-1): DVKVTQSSRYLVKRTGEKVFLECVQDMDHENMFWYRQDPGLGLRLIYFSYDVKMKEKGDIPEGYSVSREKKERFSLILESASTNQTSMYLCASSLGTGLGYNEQFFGPGTRLTVL.

This clonotype came up a few times. V is TRBV29-1 and J is TRBJ2-6; D not resolved. Germline CDR1 reads SQVTM; CDR2 reads ANQGSEA. This CDR3 contains 13 residues. Between the trimmed V and J ends, which lost 4 bases and 2 bases, there was a span of 6 bases. The CDR3 protein is CSVARPGANVLTF. The CDR3 DNA is TGCAGCGTTGCTAGGCCTGGGGCCAACGTCCTGACTTTC.

The J gene is TRBJ2-3, the V gene TRBV7-2, with 8 bases matching TRBD2. With 4 bases clipped from V and 4 bases from J, the junction kept 4 bases outside the gene matches. CDR3 size: 14 residues. Per the germline V gene, CDR1 is SGHTA and CDR2 is FQGNSA. CDR3 nucleotide sequence: TGTGCCAGCAGCTCGGGAGGGCCCTCAGATACGCAGTATTTT. The encoded protein is CASSSGGPSDTQYF.

This clonotype has just one count. V usage is TRBV21-1 and J usage is TRBJ2-4; the DNA was not compared with TRBD1, the D call given in the table. The end of the DNA aligns better with TRBJ2-7, so the J call may be wrong. TRBV21-1 is a documented pseudogene. This CDR3 has 14 residues. DNA for the CDR3: TGTGCCAGCAGCAAATCGTGGGCGTTCTACGAGCAGTACTTC. This sequence encodes CASSKSWAFYEQYF.

The V and J genes are TRBV20-1 and TRBJ2-1; 9 nucleotides line up with TRBD2. The CDR3 spans 15 residues. V dropped 3 bases and J dropped 3; count of bases not matched to a gene: 6. Germline CDR1 is DFQATT and CDR2 is SNEGSKA (reference sequence). CDR3 amino acids: CSARVAGEVYNEQFF. CDR3 bases: TGCAGTGCTAGGGTAGCGGGAGAGGTCTACAATGAGCAGTTCTTC.

The chain employs TRBV2 and TRBJ2-7; 12 nucleotides match TRBD2. This CDR3 region has 14 residues. Per germline, CDR1 SNHLY and CDR2 FYNNEI. The junction had 7 bases not matched to a gene; V was cut back by 6 bases and J by 7 bases. This chain's CDR3 is CASRRLAGVGEQYF. CDR3 DNA: TGTGCCAGCAGAAGACTAGCGGGAGTTGGAGAGCAGTACTTC.